Each of the 3 T cell receptor beta chains below was sequenced from the same sample in a study of cytomegalovirus exposure and HLA in healthy donors. Both 60 Vbeta primers and 13 Jbeta primers went into the PCR. The assay was immunoSEQ multiplex PCR, and TCRdb's table has in-frame clones only and misses some. The table shows about 200,000 clones, with about 80% occurring only once. Input material: PBMCs. These receptor sequences come from a woman younger than 45 in good health and CMV-seronegative.

The V gene is TRBV7-9, the J gene TRBJ1-1; the D gene is possibly TRBD1 (5 bases). Germline CDR1 and CDR2: SEHNR and FQNEAQ (reference sequence). CDR3 size: 17 residues. Trimming stripped 0 bases from V and 6 bases from J, with 20 bases between. CDR3 sequence (DNA): TGTGCCAGCAGCTTAGCGTGGGGGGTAAAGGGGCCTCCTGAAGCTTTCTTT. Its translation is CASSLAWGVKGPPEAFF.

This clone was observed a handful of times. The V call is TRBV27, the J call TRBJ1-1, with 10 bases matching TRBD1. After removal of 2 bases from V and 1 base from J, the junction contained 1 base not matched to a gene. The germline V gene encodes CDR1 MNHEY and CDR2 SMNVEV (reference sequence). CDR3 length equals 15 residues. The DNA of the CDR3 is TGTGCCAGCAGTTTAGGACAGGGGGGGAACACTGAAGCTTTCTTT. Translated: CASSLGQGGNTEAFF.

The rearrangement joins TRBV5-6 to TRBJ2-7; maybe TRBD2 (6 bases). CDR3 length: 15 amino acids. CDR1 and CDR2 from the germline V gene are SGHDT and YYEEEE. The V and J ends lost 0 bases and 0 bases respectively, with 10 bases between them. Written as DNA, the CDR3 is TGTGCCAGCAGCTTGGGTGCGGGGACCTCCTACGAGCAGTACTTC. Encoded protein: CASSLGAGTSYEQYF. The full variable domain, its missing parts supplied by reference TRBV5-6 and TRBJ2-7, is DAGVTQSPTHLIKTRGQQVTLRCSPKSGHDTVSWYQQALGQGPQFIFQYYEEEERQRGNFPDRFSGHQFPNYSSELNVNALLLGDSALYLCASSLGAGTSYEQYFGPGTRLTVT.